This TCR beta chain was identified in a study of T-cell reconstitution after alpha-beta-depleted transplantation in children. This clonotype was detected ten times or more. The authors prepared the TCRbeta library with unique molecular identifiers. MiXCR was run by TCRdb on the PCR reads, yielding one entry per CDR3 protein. Here the sample spans some 350,000 distinct CDR3 sequences, about 9.4% being singletons. This CDR3 comprises 15 residues. Trimming left V 3 bases short and J 0 bases short, with 12 bases between. From germline, CDR1 is SGHVS and CDR2 FQNEAQ. V gene TRBV7-8 combines with J gene TRBJ2-7; D possibly corresponds to TRBD2 (6 bases). The sequence was obtained from a human donor who donated a stem cell graft to a child with acute lymphoblastic leukemia. The material sequenced was PBMCs from the stem cell graft donor, taken from the stem cell graft. Here the CDR3 reads CASSFNRDSSYEQYF. CDR3 sequence (DNA): TGTGCCAGCAGCTTTAACCGGGACTCCTCCTACGAGCAGTACTTC.